A selection of T cell receptor beta chains follows, all from one sample in a study of vaccination and CD4 T cells after COVID-19. TCRdb fed the PCR reads into MiXCR, producing one record per CDR3 protein. The sample lists about 27,000 distinct CDR3 sequences; about two thirds were seen once. Which antigens these TCRs recognize remains unknown. The input for sequencing was CD4+ T cells from blood, cultured in vitro, taken after SARS-CoV-2 vaccination. The receptors were gathered from a human donor who received a COVID-19 vaccine. CDR3s include the opening cysteine and the closing phenylalanine or tryptophan. Not all rows give a size; the values are once, few, many and, for expanded clones, a class.

J,V,size,CDR3
TRBJ1-2,TRBV2,.,CASGETGTYGYTF
TRBJ1-2,TRBV20-1,.,CSARSGRGDYGYTF
TRBJ2-5,TRBV6-5,.,CASSYRLGTSLETQYF
TRBJ2-3,TRBV20-1,.,CSARGGTSGGQTDTQYF
TRBJ2-3,TRBV5-4,few,CASSLEQGSDTQYF
TRBJ1-2,TRBV7-6,.,CASSLFLTGGSGGYGYTF
TRBJ1-5,TRBV30,few,CAWSGQDNQPQHF
TRBJ1-1,TRBV12-3/TRBV12-4,.,CASRGTGLNTEAFF
TRBJ2-3,TRBV30,.,CAWSPPTGTSGGATQYF
TRBJ1-4,TRBV25-1,.,CASSPGTGGSQKLFF
TRBJ2-2,TRBV2,.,CASSPGLAGYTGELFF
TRBJ1-1,TRBV29-1,.,CSATRQGNTEAFF
TRBJ1-5,TRBV12-3/TRBV12-4,.,CASNRQGVHQPQHF
TRBJ2-7,TRBV7-3,.,CASRSPLAGGRCEYF
TRBJ1-2,TRBV24-1,.,CATSEGDRAGGYTF
TRBJ1-2,TRBV7-8,few,CASSLRFEGAYGYTF
TRBJ2-3,TRBV6-2/TRBV6-3,.,CASSYSVDTQYF
TRBJ2-7,TRBV20-1,.,CSAGTGVHYEQYF
TRBJ2-1,TRBV24-1,few,CATSDPGRIYNEQFF
TRBJ2-3,TRBV7-9,.,CASSLGPIITDTQYF
TRBJ2-5,TRBV19,.,CASSIVGKYQETQYF
TRBJ2-3,TRBV15,.,CATSGGLAGPTDTQYF
TRBJ2-5,TRBV7-9,.,CASSNLPGGEETQYF
TRBJ2-5,TRBV12-3/TRBV12-4,few,CASSSSGGVQETQYF
TRBJ1-4,TRBV20-1,.,CSARDRRRTNEKLFF
TRBJ2-6,TRBV30,.,CAWSVGSVTFSSGANVLTF
TRBJ1-2,TRBV2,.,CASSARGRVSRYGYTF
TRBJ2-5,TRBV7-9,.,CASSPRDFNLGTQYF
TRBJ1-5,TRBV5-1,.,CASSLNRGDQPQHF
TRBJ2-7,TRBV19,.,CASSQTGDFDSYEQYF
TRBJ1-2,TRBV20-1,few,CSARGIGPGYTF
TRBJ2-7,TRBV24-1,.,CATSDLQARPSYEQYF
TRBJ2-1,TRBV10-2,.,CASSESTSGNNEQFF
TRBJ2-3,TRBV12-3/TRBV12-4,.,CASSLVEGAGADTQYF
TRBJ1-6,TRBV30,.,CAWSPGTGVYSPLHF
TRBJ2-1,TRBV6-1,.,CASSLSGGVLKDEQFF
TRBJ2-2,TRBV7-6,.,CASKDRITGELFF